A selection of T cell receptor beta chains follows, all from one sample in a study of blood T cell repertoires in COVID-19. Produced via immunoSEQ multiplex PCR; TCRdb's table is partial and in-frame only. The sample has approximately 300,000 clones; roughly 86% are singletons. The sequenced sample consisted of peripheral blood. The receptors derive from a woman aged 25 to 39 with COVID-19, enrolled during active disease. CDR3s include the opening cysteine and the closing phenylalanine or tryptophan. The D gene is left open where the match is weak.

CDR3 protein: CASSQQGLGNTEAFF
CDR3 DNA: TGTGCCAGCAGCCAACAGGGGTTGGGGAACACTGAAGCTTTCTTT
D gene: -
J gene: TRBJ1-1
V gene: TRBV3-1/TRBV3-2

CDR3 protein: CASSQEQGSNSPLHF
CDR3 DNA: TGTGCCAGCAGCCAAGAACAGGGGAGTAATTCACCCCTCCACTTT
D gene: TRBD1
J gene: TRBJ1-6
V gene: TRBV4-2

CDR3 protein: CASSHTGSNQPQHF
CDR3 DNA: TGTGCCAGCAGCCATACAGGTAGCAATCAGCCCCAGCATTTT
D gene: -
J gene: TRBJ1-5
V gene: TRBV7-9

CDR3 protein: CASSNNRGRGAIYF
CDR3 DNA: TGTGCCAGCAGTAACAACAGGGGGCGCGGGGCCATATATTTT
D gene: TRBD1
J gene: TRBJ1-3
V gene: TRBV27

CDR3 protein: CASSPDSGGDEGGF
CDR3 DNA: TGTGCCAGCTCACCGGACAGCGGCGGAGATGAGGGTGGTTTT
D gene: -
J gene: TRBJ1-1
V gene: TRBV18

CDR3 protein: CASSASGQPYNSPLHF
CDR3 DNA: TGTGCCAGCAGCGCGTCGGGACAGCCTTATAATTCACCCCTCCACTTT
D gene: TRBD1
J gene: TRBJ1-6
V gene: TRBV7-9

CDR3 protein: CASSQDRPAEAFF
CDR3 DNA: TGTGCCAGCAGCCAAGATCGTCCAGCTGAAGCTTTCTTT
D gene: -
J gene: TRBJ1-1
V gene: TRBV4-2

CDR3 protein: CASGLVQRELFF
CDR3 DNA: TGTGCTAGTGGTTTGGTACAGAGGGAGTTATTCTTC
D gene: -
J gene: TRBJ2-1
V gene: TRBV12-5

CDR3 protein: CASSRGQGYSPLHF
CDR3 DNA: TGCGCCAGCAGCCGTGGACAGGGGTATTCACCCCTCCACTTT
D gene: TRBD1
J gene: TRBJ1-6
V gene: TRBV4-1

CDR3 protein: CASSSRPLAGGLEAKNIQYF
CDR3 DNA: TGTGCCAGCAGCTCCCGTCCTCTAGCGGGGGGGCTGGAAGCCAAAAACATTCAGTACTTC
D gene: TRBD2
J gene: TRBJ2-4
V gene: TRBV5-5

CDR3 protein: CASSIDLGGYTF
CDR3 DNA: TGTGCCAGTAGTATAGATCTAGGTGGCTACACCTTC
D gene: -
J gene: TRBJ1-2
V gene: TRBV19

CDR3 protein: CASSSGTSGPFSYNEQFF
CDR3 DNA: TGTGCCAGCAGTTCCGGGACTAGCGGACCTTTTTCCTACAATGAGCAGTTCTTC
D gene: TRBD2
J gene: TRBJ2-1
V gene: TRBV11-2

CDR3 protein: CASSFEGLAAGTQYF
CDR3 DNA: TGTGCCAGCAGCTTTGAGGGACTAGCGGCGGGGACCCAGTACTTC
D gene: TRBD2
J gene: TRBJ2-5
V gene: TRBV11-2

CDR3 protein: CASSQDIDSQYTF
CDR3 DNA: TGCGCCAGCAGCCAAGATATAGACAGCCAATACACCTTC
D gene: -
J gene: TRBJ1-2
V gene: TRBV4-3

CDR3 protein: CASSSTGGLNYGYTF
CDR3 DNA: TGTGCCAGCAGCTCGACGGGGGGCCTTAACTATGGCTACACCTTC
D gene: -
J gene: TRBJ1-2
V gene: TRBV7-9

CDR3 protein: CASSISGVVNTEAFF
CDR3 DNA: TGTGCCAGCAGTATCTCGGGAGTGGTGAACACTGAAGCTTTCTTT
D gene: -
J gene: TRBJ1-1
V gene: TRBV27

CDR3 protein: CASSLAGGRQETQYF
CDR3 DNA: TGTGCCAGCAGCTTAGCGGGGGGGCGGCAAGAGACCCAGTACTTC
D gene: TRBD2
J gene: TRBJ2-5
V gene: TRBV7-3

CDR3 protein: CASSYGDTGIYGYTF
CDR3 DNA: TGTGCCAGCAGTTACGGGGACACTGGTATCTATGGCTACACCTTC
D gene: -
J gene: TRBJ1-2
V gene: TRBV6-5

CDR3 protein: CASQTGQGNEKLFF
CDR3 DNA: TGTGCCAGCCAAACGGGACAGGGGAACGAAAAACTGTTTTTT
D gene: TRBD1
J gene: TRBJ1-4
V gene: TRBV28

CDR3 protein: CASSKELGYEQYF
CDR3 DNA: TGTGCCAGCAGCAAGGAACTAGGCTACGAGCAGTACTTC
D gene: -
J gene: TRBJ2-7
V gene: TRBV7-7

CDR3 protein: CASSSGHEQFF
CDR3 DNA: TGTGCCAGCAGTAGCGGGCATGAGCAGTTCTTC
D gene: -
J gene: TRBJ2-1
V gene: TRBV6-5